The source of this TCR beta chain is a study of beta chain features in type 1 diabetes. General study points: Any HLA effect on TCRB rearrangement was left unresolved by small sub-analyses.

Reverse transcribing all isolated RNA meant expressed TCRB transcripts were sequenced. The method was immunoSEQ multiplex PCR; TCRdb's version includes in-frame clones alone and lacks a portion of them. This sample has about 900,000 clones, with around a sixth found just once. The table lists this clone with a few counts. The antigen is not known. Other DNA sequences in the sample encode the same CDR3. The V gene's germline CDR1 is SGHNT and CDR2 YYREEE (reference sequence). Deletions cut 0 bases from V and 6 bases from J, with 6 bases between. CDR3 length equals 13 residues. The genes are TRBV5-4 and TRBJ2-2; no reliable D call. The source is a woman aged 18-29 years in good health. Sequencing was carried out using naive CD4+ T cells from blood. CDR3 loop: CASSLGPAGELFF. CDR3 nucleotides: TGTGCCAGCAGCTTGGGGCCTGCCGGGGAGCTGTTTTTT. Drawing the rest from reference TRBV5-4 and TRBJ2-2, the complete variable domain is ETGVTQSPTHLIKTRGQQVTLRCSSQSGHNTVSWYQQALGQGPQFIFQYYREEENGRGNFPPRFSGLQFPNYSSELNVNALELDDSALYLCASSLGPAGELFFGEGSRLTVL.